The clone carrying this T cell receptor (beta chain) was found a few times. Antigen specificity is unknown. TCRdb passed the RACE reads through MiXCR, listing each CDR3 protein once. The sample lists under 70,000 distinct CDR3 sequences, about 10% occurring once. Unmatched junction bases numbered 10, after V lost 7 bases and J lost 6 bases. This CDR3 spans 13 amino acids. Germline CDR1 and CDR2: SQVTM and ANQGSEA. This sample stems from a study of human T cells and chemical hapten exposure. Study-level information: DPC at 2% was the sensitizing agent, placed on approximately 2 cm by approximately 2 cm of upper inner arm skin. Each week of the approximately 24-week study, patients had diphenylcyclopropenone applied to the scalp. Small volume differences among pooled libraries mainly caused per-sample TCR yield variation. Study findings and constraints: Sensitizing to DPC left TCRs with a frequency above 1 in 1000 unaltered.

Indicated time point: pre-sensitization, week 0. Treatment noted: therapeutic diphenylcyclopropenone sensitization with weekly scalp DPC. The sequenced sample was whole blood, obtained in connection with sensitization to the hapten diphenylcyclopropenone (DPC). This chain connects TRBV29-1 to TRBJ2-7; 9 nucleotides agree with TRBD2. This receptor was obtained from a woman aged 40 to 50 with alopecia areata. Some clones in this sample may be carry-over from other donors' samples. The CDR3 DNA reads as TGCAGCGCTCAAGCGGGAGGACTCCCCGAGCAGTACTTC. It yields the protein CSAQAGGLPEQYF.